This section outlines one T cell receptor beta chain sequence together with its context. These data are taken from a study of blood T cell repertoires in COVID-19. Original analysis: From reference gene primer amplification, estimates of nucleated cell counts were derived. TCRdb's copy holds only in-frame clones and misses some; the assay was immunoSEQ multiplex PCR. The V and J calls and clone size are taken from that table; D and trimming were inferred from the DNA. This sample has about 180,000 clones, with about 87% found just once. The length of the CDR3 is 13 residues. V lost 6 bases, J lost 7 bases, and 15 bases lay in between.

Sample: peripheral blood. This TCR was sampled from a woman in her 30s with acute or convalescent COVID-19. The chain recombines TRBV12-3 or TRBV12-4 with TRBJ1-1, with D tentatively TRBD1 (6 bases). CDR3 nucleotide sequence: TGTGCCAGCAGCACTCGACTCAGGGGTGAAGCTTTCTTT. As protein: CASSTRLRGEAFF.